The clone carrying this T cell receptor beta chain has only one observation. V dropped 4 bases and J dropped 5; count of bases not matched to a gene: 9. The germline CDR1 and CDR2 sequences are LGHNA and YNFKEQ. The CDR3 is 16 amino acids. Membership in each cohort depended on participant-reported clinical history. The data stem from a study of blood T cell repertoires in COVID-19. Across the study: Samples taken during acute and convalescent COVID-19 were collected in the United States, Italy and Spain.

Using immunoSEQ multiplex PCR, the repertoire was profiled, and TCRdb retains in-frame clones only, with some absent. The table includes more than 150,000 clones, approximately 80% detected once. The source is a woman aged 45-59 years who had recovered from COVID-19. The sequenced material came from PBMCs or T cells enriched from blood (not recorded which). The J gene is TRBJ2-1, the V gene TRBV4-2; 9 bases agree with TRBD2. CDR3 loop: CASSPASGRSNNEQFF. Written as DNA, the CDR3 is TGTGCCAGCAGCCCCGCGAGCGGGAGGAGTAACAATGAGCAGTTCTTC.